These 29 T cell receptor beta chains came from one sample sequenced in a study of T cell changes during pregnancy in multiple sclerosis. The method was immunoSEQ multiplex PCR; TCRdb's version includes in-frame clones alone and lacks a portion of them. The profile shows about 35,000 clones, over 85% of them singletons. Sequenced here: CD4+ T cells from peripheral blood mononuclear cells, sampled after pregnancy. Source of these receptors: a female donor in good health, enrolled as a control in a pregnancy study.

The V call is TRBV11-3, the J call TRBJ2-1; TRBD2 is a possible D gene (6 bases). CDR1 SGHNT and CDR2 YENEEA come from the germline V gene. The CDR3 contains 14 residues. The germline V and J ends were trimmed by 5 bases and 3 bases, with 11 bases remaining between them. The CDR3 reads CASSPDGGYNEQFF. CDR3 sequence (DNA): TGTGCCAGCAGCCCGGACGGGGGCTACAATGAGCAGTTCTTC.

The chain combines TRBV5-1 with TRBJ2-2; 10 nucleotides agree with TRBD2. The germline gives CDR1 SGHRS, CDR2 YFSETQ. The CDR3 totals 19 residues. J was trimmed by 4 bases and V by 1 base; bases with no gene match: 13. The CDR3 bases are TGCGCCAGCAGCTTGCCCCCCGTGAGCGGGAGGGTGAGCACCGGGGAGCTGTTTTTT. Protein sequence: CASSLPPVSGRVSTGELFF. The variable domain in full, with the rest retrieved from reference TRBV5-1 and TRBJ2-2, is KAGVTQTPRYLIKTRGQQVTLSCSPISGHRSVSWYQQTPGQGLQFLFEYFSETQRNKGNFPGRFSGRQFSNSRSEMNVSTLELGDSALYLCASSLPPVSGRVSTGELFFGEGSRLTVL.

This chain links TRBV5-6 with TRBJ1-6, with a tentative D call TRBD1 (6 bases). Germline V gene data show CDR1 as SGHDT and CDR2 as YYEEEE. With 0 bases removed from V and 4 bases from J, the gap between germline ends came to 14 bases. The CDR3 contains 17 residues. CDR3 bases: TGTGCCAGCAGCTTGGTTCAGGGGTCCGCTTATAATTCACCCCTCCACTTT. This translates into CASSLVQGSAYNSPLHF.

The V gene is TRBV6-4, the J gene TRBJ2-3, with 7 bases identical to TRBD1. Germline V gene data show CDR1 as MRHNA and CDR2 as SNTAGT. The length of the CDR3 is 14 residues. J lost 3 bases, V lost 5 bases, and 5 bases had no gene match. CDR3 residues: CASSQQGITDTQYF. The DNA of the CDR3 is TGTGCCAGCAGTCAACAGGGGATTACAGATACGCAGTATTTT.

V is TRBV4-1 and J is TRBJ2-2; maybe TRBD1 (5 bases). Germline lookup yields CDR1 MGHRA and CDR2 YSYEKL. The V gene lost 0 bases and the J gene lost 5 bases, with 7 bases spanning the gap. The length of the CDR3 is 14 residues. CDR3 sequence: CASSQEGQTGELFF. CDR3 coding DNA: TGCGCCAGCAGCCAAGAGGGGCAGACCGGGGAGCTGTTTTTT.

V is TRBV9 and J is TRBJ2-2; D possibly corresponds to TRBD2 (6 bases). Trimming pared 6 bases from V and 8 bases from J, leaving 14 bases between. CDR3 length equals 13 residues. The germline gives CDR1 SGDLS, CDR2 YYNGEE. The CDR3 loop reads CASTGLQAGELFF. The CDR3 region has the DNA TGTGCCAGCACAGGACTACAGGCTGGGGAGCTGTTTTTT.

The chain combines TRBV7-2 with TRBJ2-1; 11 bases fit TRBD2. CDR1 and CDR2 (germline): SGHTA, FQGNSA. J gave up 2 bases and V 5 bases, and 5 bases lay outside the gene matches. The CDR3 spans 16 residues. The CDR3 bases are TGTGCCAGCAGCGTTAGCGGGGGGGATACCTACAATGAGCAGTTCTTC. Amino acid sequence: CASSVSGGDTYNEQFF.

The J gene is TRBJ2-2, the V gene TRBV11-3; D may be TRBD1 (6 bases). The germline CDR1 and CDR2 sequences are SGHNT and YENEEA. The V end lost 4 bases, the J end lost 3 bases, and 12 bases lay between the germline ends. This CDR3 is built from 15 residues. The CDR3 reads CASSSGTPHTGELFF. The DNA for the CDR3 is TGTGCCAGCAGCTCCGGGACACCCCACACCGGGGAGCTGTTTTTT.

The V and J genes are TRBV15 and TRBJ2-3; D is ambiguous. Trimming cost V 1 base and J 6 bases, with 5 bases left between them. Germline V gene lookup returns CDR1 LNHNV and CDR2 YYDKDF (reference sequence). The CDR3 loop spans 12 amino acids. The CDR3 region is CATSRGADTQYF. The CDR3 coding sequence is TGTGCCACCAGCAGAGGGGCGGATACGCAGTATTTT.

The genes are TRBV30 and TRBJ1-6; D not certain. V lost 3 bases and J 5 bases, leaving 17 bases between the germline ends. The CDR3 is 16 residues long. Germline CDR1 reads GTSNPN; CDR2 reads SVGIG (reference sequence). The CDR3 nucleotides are TGTGCCTGGAGCTCCGGCGGGCAGTCCGATAATTCACCCCTCCACTTT. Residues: CAWSSGGQSDNSPLHF.

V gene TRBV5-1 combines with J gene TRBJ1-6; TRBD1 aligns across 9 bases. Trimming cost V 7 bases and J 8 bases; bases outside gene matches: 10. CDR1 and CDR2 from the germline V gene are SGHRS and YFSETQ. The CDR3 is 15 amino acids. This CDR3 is CASPFRDRVDSPLHF. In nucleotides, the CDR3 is TGCGCCAGCCCGTTCCGGGACAGGGTCGATTCACCCCTCCACTTT. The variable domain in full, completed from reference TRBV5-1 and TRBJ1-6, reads KAGVTQTPRYLIKTRGQQVTLSCSPISGHRSVSWYQQTPGQGLQFLFEYFSETQRNKGNFPGRFSGRQFSNSRSEMNVSTLELGDSALYLCASPFRDRVDSPLHFGNGTRLTVT.

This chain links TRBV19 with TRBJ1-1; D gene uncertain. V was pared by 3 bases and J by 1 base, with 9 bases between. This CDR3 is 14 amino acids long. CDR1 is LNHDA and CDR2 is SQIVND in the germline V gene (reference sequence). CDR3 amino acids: CASSINGANTEAFF. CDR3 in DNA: TGTGCCAGTAGTATTAACGGAGCGAACACTGAAGCTTTCTTT.

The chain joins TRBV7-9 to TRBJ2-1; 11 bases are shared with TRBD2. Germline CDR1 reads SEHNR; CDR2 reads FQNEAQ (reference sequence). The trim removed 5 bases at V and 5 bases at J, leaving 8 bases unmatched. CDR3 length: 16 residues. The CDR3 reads CASSIVLAGEDNEQFF. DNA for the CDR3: TGTGCCAGCAGCATAGTACTAGCGGGAGAAGACAATGAGCAGTTCTTC.

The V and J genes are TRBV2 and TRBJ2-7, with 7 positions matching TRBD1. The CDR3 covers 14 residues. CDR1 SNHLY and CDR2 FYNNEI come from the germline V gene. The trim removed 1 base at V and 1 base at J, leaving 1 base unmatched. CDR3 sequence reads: CASSEGRGSYEQYF. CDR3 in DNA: TGTGCCAGCAGTGAAGGCAGGGGGTCCTACGAGCAGTACTTC.

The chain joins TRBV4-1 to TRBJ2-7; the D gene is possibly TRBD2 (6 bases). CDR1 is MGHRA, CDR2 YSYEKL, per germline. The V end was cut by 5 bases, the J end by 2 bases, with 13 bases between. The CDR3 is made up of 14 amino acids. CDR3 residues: CASSSERAPYEQYF. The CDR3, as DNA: TGCGCCAGCAGCAGCGAGCGGGCTCCCTACGAGCAGTACTTC.

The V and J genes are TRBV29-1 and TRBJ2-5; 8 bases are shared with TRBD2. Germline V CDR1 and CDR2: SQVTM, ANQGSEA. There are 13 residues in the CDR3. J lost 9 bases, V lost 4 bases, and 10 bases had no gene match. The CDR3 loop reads CSVGSGGLEAQYF. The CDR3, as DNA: TGCAGCGTTGGGAGCGGGGGTTTGGAGGCCCAGTACTTC.

The CDR3: CASSLGQPNYGYTF. DNA for the CDR3: TGTGCCAGCAGCCTCGGACAGCCCAACTATGGCTACACCTTC. The chain is built from TRBV27 and TRBJ1-2, with a tentative D call TRBD1 (6 bases). The CDR3 totals 14 residues. Trimming pared 6 bases from V and 2 bases from J, leaving 13 bases between. CDR1 is MNHEY and CDR2 is SMNVEV in the germline V gene (reference sequence).

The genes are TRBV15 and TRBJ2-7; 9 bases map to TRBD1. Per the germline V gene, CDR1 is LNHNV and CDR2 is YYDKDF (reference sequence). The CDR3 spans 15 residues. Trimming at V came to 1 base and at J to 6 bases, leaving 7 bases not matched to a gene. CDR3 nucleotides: TGTGCCACCAGCAGAGGATCACAGACAGGGGGCGAGCAGTACTTC. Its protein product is CATSRGSQTGGEQYF.

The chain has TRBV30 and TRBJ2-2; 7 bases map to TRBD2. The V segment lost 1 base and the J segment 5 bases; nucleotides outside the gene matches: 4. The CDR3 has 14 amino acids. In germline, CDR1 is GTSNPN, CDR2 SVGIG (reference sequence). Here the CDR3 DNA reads TGTGCCTGGAGTGGGCTAGCGGTTACCGGGGAGCTGTTTTTT. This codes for CAWSGLAVTGELFF. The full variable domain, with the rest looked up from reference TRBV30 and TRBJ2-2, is SQTIHQWPATLVQPVGSPLSLECTVEGTSNPNLYWYRQAAGRGLQLLFYSVGIGQISSEVPQNLSASRPQDRQFILSSKKLLLSDSGFYLCAWSGLAVTGELFFGEGSRLTVL.

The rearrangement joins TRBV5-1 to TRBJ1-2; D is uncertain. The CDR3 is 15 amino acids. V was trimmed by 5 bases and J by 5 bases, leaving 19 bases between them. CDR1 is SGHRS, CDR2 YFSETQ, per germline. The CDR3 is CASSSGGDLVYGYTF. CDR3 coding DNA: TGCGCCAGCAGTTCGGGCGGGGATCTCGTTTATGGCTACACCTTC.

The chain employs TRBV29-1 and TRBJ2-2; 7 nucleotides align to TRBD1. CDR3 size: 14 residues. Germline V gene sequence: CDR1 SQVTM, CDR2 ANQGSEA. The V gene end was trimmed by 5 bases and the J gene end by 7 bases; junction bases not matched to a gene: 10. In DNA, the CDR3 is TGCAGCGTTCCTCGGCAGGGGGAATTCGGGGAGCTGTTTTTT. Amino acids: CSVPRQGEFGELFF.

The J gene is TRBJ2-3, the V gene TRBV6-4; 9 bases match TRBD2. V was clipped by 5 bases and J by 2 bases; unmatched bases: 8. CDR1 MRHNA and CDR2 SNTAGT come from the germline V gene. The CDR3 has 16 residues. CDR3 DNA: TGTGCCAGCAGTCCCCTTAGCGGGGGATCCACAGATACGCAGTATTTT. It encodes CASSPLSGGSTDTQYF.

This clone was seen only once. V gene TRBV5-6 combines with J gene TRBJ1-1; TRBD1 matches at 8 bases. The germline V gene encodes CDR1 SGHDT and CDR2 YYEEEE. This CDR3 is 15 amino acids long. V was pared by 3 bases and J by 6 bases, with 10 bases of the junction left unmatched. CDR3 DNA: TGTGCCAGCAGCTACGCCGGAGGACAGGGCTCTGAAGCTTTCTTT. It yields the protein CASSYAGGQGSEAFF.

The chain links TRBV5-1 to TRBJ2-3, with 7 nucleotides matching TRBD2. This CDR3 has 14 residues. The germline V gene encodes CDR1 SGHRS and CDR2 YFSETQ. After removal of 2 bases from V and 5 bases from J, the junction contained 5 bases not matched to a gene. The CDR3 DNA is TGCGCCAGCAGCTTCCAAGCGGGAAAAGATACGCAGTATTTT. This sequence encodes CASSFQAGKDTQYF.

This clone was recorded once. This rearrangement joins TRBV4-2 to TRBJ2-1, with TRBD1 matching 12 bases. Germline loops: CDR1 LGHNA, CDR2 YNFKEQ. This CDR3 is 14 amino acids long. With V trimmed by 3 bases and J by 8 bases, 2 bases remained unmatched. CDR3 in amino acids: CASSQGQGADEQFF. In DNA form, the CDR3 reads TGTGCCAGCAGCCAGGGACAGGGGGCGGATGAGCAGTTCTTC.

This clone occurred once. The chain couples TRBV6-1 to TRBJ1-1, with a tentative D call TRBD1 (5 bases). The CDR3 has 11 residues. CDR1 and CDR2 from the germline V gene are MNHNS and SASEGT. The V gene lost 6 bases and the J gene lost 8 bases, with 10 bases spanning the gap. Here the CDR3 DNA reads TGTGCCAGCAGCCCCCGACAGGAAGCTTTCTTT. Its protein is CASSPRQEAFF.

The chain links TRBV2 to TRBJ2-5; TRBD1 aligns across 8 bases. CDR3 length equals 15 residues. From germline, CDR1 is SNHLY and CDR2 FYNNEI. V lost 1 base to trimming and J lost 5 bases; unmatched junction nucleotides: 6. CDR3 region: CASSEGDRRIETQYF. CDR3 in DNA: TGTGCCAGCAGTGAAGGGGACAGGAGGATCGAGACCCAGTACTTC.

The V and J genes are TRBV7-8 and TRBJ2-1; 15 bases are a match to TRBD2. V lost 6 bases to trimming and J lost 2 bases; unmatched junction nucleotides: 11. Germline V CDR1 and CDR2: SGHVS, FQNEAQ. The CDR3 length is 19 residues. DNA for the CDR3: TGTGCCAGCAGAGGTCCGGGACTAGCGGGAGGTTGGCCCTACAATGAGCAGTTCTTC. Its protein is CASRGPGLAGGWPYNEQFF. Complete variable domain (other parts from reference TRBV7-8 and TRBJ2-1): GAGVSQSPRYKVAKRGQDVALRCDPISGHVSLFWYQQALGQGPEFLTYFQNEAQLDKSGLPSDRFFAERPEGSVSTLKIQRTQQEDSAVYLCASRGPGLAGGWPYNEQFFGPGTRLTVL.

The CDR3 nucleotides are TGTGCCAGCAGCTTACGGGGGGCGGGGGAGACCCAGTACTTC. Amino acid sequence: CASSLRGAGETQYF. The J gene is TRBJ2-5, the V gene TRBV7-3, with D maybe TRBD2 (7 bases). The V gene lost 2 bases and the J gene lost 5 bases, with 12 bases spanning the gap. Germline V gene lookup returns CDR1 SGHTA and CDR2 FQGTGA. The CDR3 loop spans 14 amino acids.